This record looks at one TCR beta chain sequence and its context. Trimming took off 7 bases at V and 0 bases at J, with 9 bases between the two ends. The CDR3 covers 13 residues. The source of the sample is a study of blood T cell repertoires in COVID-19. Turning to the study itself: Sources were T cells, B-cell-depleted T cells, or PBMCs; the material itself was cDNA or gDNA.

Profiled with immunoSEQ multiplex PCR; TCRdb holds only in-frame clones, not every one. The sample records about 210,000 clones, roughly four fifths being singletons. Specimen: peripheral blood. The source is a woman in her thirties or forties with active or convalescent COVID-19. This chain links TRBV12-3 or TRBV12-4 with TRBJ1-1; no clear D. The CDR3 loop is CASTTNMNTEAFF. The CDR3 bases are TGTGCCAGCACAACTAATATGAACACTGAAGCTTTCTTT.